This T cell receptor beta chain was identified in a study of CD8 T cells in ankylosing spondylitis. Points from the study as a whole: Several highly homologous variants made up a TCR beta motif, and this motif appeared characteristic of ankylosing spondylitis blood.

One entry per CDR3 protein, called by TCRdb with MiXCR from the 5' RACE reads. The repertoire consists of about 130,000 distinct CDR3 sequences, with over 6% occurring once and the leading ten covering approximately 12%. The V and J ends lost 2 bases and 1 base respectively, with 10 bases between them. This CDR3 is 14 amino acids long. Germline V gene data show CDR1 as SQVTM and CDR2 as ANQGSEA. About this clonotype itself: The antigen remains undetermined.

The source is a male donor with ankylosing spondylitis or in good health (not recorded which). The V and J genes are TRBV29-1 and TRBJ2-3, with D perhaps matching TRBD1 or TRBD2 (6 bases each). The sequenced sample was blood, either unsorted or a sorted T cell fraction (not recorded which). CDR3 sequence: CSVEPGGGTDTQYF. CDR3 nucleotide sequence: TGCAGCGTTGAACCCGGGGGCGGCACAGATACGCAGTATTTT.